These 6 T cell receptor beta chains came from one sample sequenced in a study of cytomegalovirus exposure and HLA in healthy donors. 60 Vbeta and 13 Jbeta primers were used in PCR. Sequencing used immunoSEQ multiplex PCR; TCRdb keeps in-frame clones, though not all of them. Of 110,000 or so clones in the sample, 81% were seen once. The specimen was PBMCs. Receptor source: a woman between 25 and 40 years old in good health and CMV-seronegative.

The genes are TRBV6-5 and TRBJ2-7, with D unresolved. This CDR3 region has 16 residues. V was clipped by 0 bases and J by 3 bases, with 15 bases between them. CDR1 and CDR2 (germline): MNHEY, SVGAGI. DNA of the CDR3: TGTGCCAGCAGTTACTCGGGCAGCACCCCGTTCTACGAGCAGTACTTC. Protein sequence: CASSYSGSTPFYEQYF.

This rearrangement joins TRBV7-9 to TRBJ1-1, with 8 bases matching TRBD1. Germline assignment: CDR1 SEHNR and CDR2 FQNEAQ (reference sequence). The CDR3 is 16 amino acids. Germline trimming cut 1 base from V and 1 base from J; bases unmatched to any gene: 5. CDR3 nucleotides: TGTGCCAGCAGCTTAGTAATAGGACAGGGGAACACTGAAGCTTTCTTT. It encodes CASSLVIGQGNTEAFF.

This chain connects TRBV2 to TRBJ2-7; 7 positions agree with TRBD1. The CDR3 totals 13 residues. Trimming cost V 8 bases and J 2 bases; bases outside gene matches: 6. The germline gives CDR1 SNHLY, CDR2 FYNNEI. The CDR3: CASRFGTAYEQYF. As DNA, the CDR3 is TGTGCCAGCCGTTTCGGGACAGCCTACGAGCAGTACTTC. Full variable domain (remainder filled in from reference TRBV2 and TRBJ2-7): EPEVTQTPSHQVTQMGQEVILRCVPISNHLYFYWYRQILGQKVEFLVSFYNNEISEKSEIFDDQFSVERPDGSNFTLKIRSTKLEDSAMYFCASRFGTAYEQYFGPGTRLTVT.

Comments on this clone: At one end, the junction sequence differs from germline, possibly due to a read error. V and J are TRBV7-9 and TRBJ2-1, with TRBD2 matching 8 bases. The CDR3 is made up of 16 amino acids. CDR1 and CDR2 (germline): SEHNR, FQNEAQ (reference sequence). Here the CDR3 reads CSSSHSGIPPYNEQFF. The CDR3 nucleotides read TGTTCCAGCAGCCATAGCGGGATACCCCCCTACAATGAGCAGTTCTTC.

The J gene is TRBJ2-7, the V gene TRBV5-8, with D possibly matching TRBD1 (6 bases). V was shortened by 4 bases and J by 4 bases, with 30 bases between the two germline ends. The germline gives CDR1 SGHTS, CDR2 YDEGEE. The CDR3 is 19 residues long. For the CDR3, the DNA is TGTGCCAGCAGCCCTACCGACCAGGGGTCGGATCCCGCTGGGTACGAGCAGTACTTC. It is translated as CASSPTDQGSDPAGYEQYF.

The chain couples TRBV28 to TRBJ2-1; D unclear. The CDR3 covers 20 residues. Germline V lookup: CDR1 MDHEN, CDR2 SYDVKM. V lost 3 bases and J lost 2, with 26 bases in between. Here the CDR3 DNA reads TGTGCCAGCAGTTTGTTTGGTTTCGTTTGGAGCTTTTCCCCCTACAATGAGCAGTTCTTC. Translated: CASSLFGFVWSFSPYNEQFF.